Shown below are 31 T cell receptor beta chains from a single sample sequenced in a study of regulatory T cells in long-lasting Graves disease (dated by TCRdb to 2020 to 2023). The intended sense of this specimen's time point label: newly diagnosed GD, antithyroid drugs for less than 3 months. RNA was extracted from PBMCs in TRIzol for both TCR sequencing and RNA sequencing. The library was made by multiplex PCR. The run used an Illumina HiSeq 4000. To build TCR beta libraries, CDR3 regions were amplified by Arm-PCR using iRepertoire HTBI primers. TCRdb reprocessing: public reads trimmed at Q25 with fastp, clones called with MiXCR, in-frame beta chains kept. CDR3 protein duplicates are merged, each entry listing the most common genes and DNA. This sample has 550,000 to 600,000 distinct CDR3 sequences in its table, and around 15% of those were observed once. Approximately 12% of the sample rests with the top ten.

Another study also made use of these data, one on T cells in Graves' hyperthyroidism and ophthalmopathy.

The sample consisted of peripheral blood mononuclear cells (PBMCs), taken at new diagnosis, from a patient treated with antithyroid drugs. The receptors were sampled from a man between 18 and 35 years old with Graves disease. Donor details come from another sample of the same person, matched by shared clones.

The chain recombines TRBV27 with TRBJ2-5; 9 positions match TRBD2. The germline V gene encodes CDR1 MNHEY and CDR2 SMNVEV (reference sequence). Trimming took 5 bases from V and 2 from J; bases not matched to a gene: 6. The CDR3 is made up of 15 amino acids. CDR3 DNA: TGTGCCAGCAGTCGACTAGCGGCTGATCAAGAGACCCAGTACTTC. It translates to CASSRLAADQETQYF.

In the case of this clonotype: A read error is likely, as this CDR3 ends without the conserved phenylalanine or tryptophan. The chain has TRBV5-1 and TRBJ2-5; D may match TRBD1 or TRBD2 (5 bases each). The ends were cut back, 4 bases at V and 4 bases at J, with 17 bases in the middle. The V gene's germline CDR1 is SGHRS and CDR2 YFSETQ. CDR3 length: 15 residues. The CDR3 region is CASSKGGTRSETQYL. The CDR3 nucleotides are TGCGCCAGCAGCAAAGGTGGGACCCGGTCAGAGACCCAGTACCTC.

The chain is built from TRBV18 and TRBJ2-6; weak D call: TRBD2 (5 bases). This CDR3 region has 14 residues. Between the trimmed V and J ends, which lost 5 bases and 4 bases, there was a span of 9 bases. Germline lookup yields CDR1 KGHSH and CDR2 LQKENI. CDR3 sequence reads: CASSTREGANVLTF. The DNA for the CDR3 is TGTGCCAGCTCAACGAGGGAAGGGGCCAACGTCCTGACTTTC.

This clonotype occurred a few times. This chain links TRBV19 with TRBJ1-1; a weak D match, TRBD1 (6 bases). The V and J ends lost 3 bases and 0 bases respectively, with 14 bases between them. There are 16 residues in the CDR3. Germline V gene lookup returns CDR1 LNHDA and CDR2 SQIVND (reference sequence). CDR3: CASSIAMGAMNTEAFF. The CDR3 coding sequence is TGTGCCAGTAGTATCGCCATGGGGGCAATGAACACTGAAGCTTTCTTT.

This clonotype occurred once. The chain combines TRBV28 with TRBJ1-3; perhaps TRBD1 as D (5 bases). The CDR3 runs 18 residues. The V and J ends lost 2 bases and 0 bases respectively, with 17 bases between them. CDR1 and CDR2 from the germline V gene are MDHEN and SYDVKM. The DNA of the CDR3 is TGTGCCAGCAGTTTACTTAGAACAGGACAATACTCTGGAAACACCATATATTTT. This sequence encodes CASSLLRTGQYSGNTIYF.

This clonotype was picked up a small number of times. The J gene is TRBJ1-2, the V gene TRBV30; D unclear. Germline assignment: CDR1 GTSNPN and CDR2 SVGIG (reference sequence). CDR3 size: 13 residues. V shed 1 base and J shed 10 bases, with 16 bases lying between them. The CDR3 nucleotides are TGTGCCTGGAGTGGCACTCGACACGGCCACTACACCTTC. Translation gives CAWSGTRHGHYTF.

This clonotype was seen more than once but under ten times. A read error may be the cause here, since a much bigger clone is one base away. The rearrangement links TRBV6-2 or TRBV6-3 to TRBJ1-5; D possibly corresponds to TRBD1 (6 bases). Trimming left V 5 bases short and J 6 bases short, with 11 bases between. Looked up from germline, CDR1 is MNHEY and CDR2 is SVGEGT. This CDR3 is 13 amino acids long. The CDR3 DNA is TGTGCCAGCAGTGGGCCGGGGGCTCAGCCCCAGCATTTT. Translation gives CASSGPGAQPQHF.

This clonotype was counted ten times or more. This chain links TRBV28 with TRBJ2-1; 9 nucleotides align to TRBD2. V was pared by 2 bases and J by 7 bases, with 9 bases of the junction left unmatched. Looked up from germline, CDR1 is MDHEN and CDR2 is SYDVKM. This CDR3 has 16 amino acids. CDR3 DNA: TGTGCCAGCAGTTTACTGGGGCGGGAGGGCCAAAATGAGCAGTTCTTC. This gives the protein CASSLLGREGQNEQFF.

This clonotype was counted at least ten times. The V gene is TRBV27, the J gene TRBJ1-1; the D is unclear. The V end was cut by 2 bases, the J end by 1 base, with 8 bases between. Germline-derived CDR1 and CDR2 are MNHEY and SMNVEV (reference sequence). This CDR3 spans 14 amino acids. This CDR3 is CASSLNTANTEAFF. The CDR3 nucleotides read TGTGCCAGCAGTTTAAACACCGCGAACACTGAAGCTTTCTTT.

This clonotype was seen a few times. The V and J genes are TRBV19 and TRBJ2-1; 8 bases are a match to TRBD2. CDR3 length equals 14 residues. Germline CDR1 is LNHDA and CDR2 is SQIVND (reference sequence). The V gene end was trimmed by 6 bases and the J gene end by 9 bases; junction bases not matched to a gene: 10. CDR3 residues: CASRIQAGAGEQFF. The CDR3 coding sequence is TGTGCCAGTAGAATCCAAGCGGGAGCTGGTGAGCAGTTCTTC.

The chain has TRBV12-5 and TRBJ2-7, with D perhaps TRBD1 (5 bases). CDR1 LGHNT and CDR2 FRNRAP come from the germline V gene. V lost 0 bases and J lost 9, with 18 bases in between. CDR3 length: 15 amino acids. Here the CDR3 reads CASGLVIAGLRGQYF. The CDR3 DNA reads TGTGCTAGTGGTTTGGTTATAGCAGGGCTACGAGGGCAGTACTTC.

The table lists this clonotype with many counts. The rearrangement links TRBV12-3 or TRBV12-4 to TRBJ2-7; D may be TRBD2 (6 bases). CDR3 length equals 15 residues. V shed 3 bases and J shed 3 bases, with 15 bases lying between them. CDR3 in amino acids: CASSLGRDQNYEQYF. The CDR3, as DNA: TGTGCCAGCAGTTTGGGGCGGGACCAGAACTACGAGCAGTACTTC.

In this sample, this clonotype turned up many times. CDR3 protein: CASSMVPAGVKNIQYF. CDR3 nucleotide sequence: TGTGCCAGCAGCATGGTCCCAGCGGGAGTGAAAAACATTCAGTACTTC. The rearrangement joins TRBV28 to TRBJ2-4; 8 positions match TRBD2. In germline, CDR1 is MDHEN, CDR2 SYDVKM. The CDR3 totals 16 residues. The junction had 11 bases not matched to a gene; V was cut back by 6 bases and J by 4 bases. Using reference TRBV28 and TRBJ2-4 for the parts outside the CDR3, the full variable domain is DVKVTQSSRYLVKRTGEKVFLECVQDMDHENMFWYRQDPGLGLRLIYFSYDVKMKEKGDIPEGYSVSREKKERFSLILESASTNQTSMYLCASSMVPAGVKNIQYFGAGTRLSVL.

The J gene is TRBJ2-5, the V gene TRBV7-8, with TRBD2 matching over 7 bases. V shed 11 bases and J 2 bases; nucleotides not matched to a gene: 11. Germline lookup yields CDR1 SGHVS and CDR2 FQNEAQ. The CDR3 runs to 14 residues. The CDR3 DNA reads as TGTGCCTCGGGAGGTTCCGGGGGGCAAGAGACCCAGTACTTC. Protein: CASGGSGGQETQYF.

This clonotype was observed a few times. V and J are TRBV14 and TRBJ2-2; D not resolved. The CDR3 runs 15 residues. The V and J ends lost 2 bases and 0 bases respectively, with 7 bases between them. Germline V gives CDR1 SGHDN, CDR2 FVKESK. The CDR3, as DNA: TGTGCCAGCAGCCAATTACTGGCGAACACCGGGGAGCTGTTTTTT. It is translated as CASSQLLANTGELFF.

The chain recombines TRBV6-1 with TRBJ1-6, with a weak D call TRBD1 (6 bases). V was pared by 6 bases and J by 6 bases, with 12 bases between. Per germline, CDR1 MNHNS and CDR2 SASEGT. The CDR3 has 14 residues. CDR3 region: CASSSGQINSPLHF. As DNA, the CDR3 is TGTGCCAGCAGCTCCGGACAGATTAATTCACCCCTCCACTTT.

This clonotype has ten or more counts. This sequence joins TRBV3-1 and TRBJ2-5; 10 bases match TRBD1. Germline lookup yields CDR1 LGHDT and CDR2 YNNKEL (reference sequence). The junction had 5 bases not matched to a gene; V was cut back by 3 bases and J by 4 bases. The CDR3 covers 15 residues. CDR3: CASSQTGGGGETQYF. For the CDR3, the DNA is TGTGCCAGCAGCCAGACAGGGGGCGGAGGAGAGACCCAGTACTTC.

This clonotype was counted at least ten times. For the CDR3, the DNA is TGTGCCAGCAGTTCGCCTCGTAGCGGGATGGGCGAGACCCAGTACTTC. This gives the protein CASSSPRSGMGETQYF. V and J are TRBV28 and TRBJ2-5; TRBD2 matches at 8 bases. The CDR3 consists of 16 residues. J lost 5 bases, V lost 4 bases, and 12 bases had no gene match. The germline gives CDR1 MDHEN, CDR2 SYDVKM.

This clonotype was found many times. This chain links TRBV3-1 with TRBJ2-1; 7 bases are a match to TRBD1. After removal of 0 bases from V and 12 bases from J, the junction contained 17 bases not matched to a gene. Per the germline V gene, CDR1 is LGHDT and CDR2 is YNNKEL (reference sequence). The CDR3 covers 17 residues. The CDR3 DNA reads as TGTGCCAGCAGCCAAGACACAGGACAGGCCCTCTACAGGGGGCAGTTCTTC. Its translation is CASSQDTGQALYRGQFF.

This clonotype has ten or more counts. The J gene is TRBJ1-5, the V gene TRBV27; D gene uncertain. Germline V CDR1 and CDR2: MNHEY, SMNVEV (reference sequence). Trimming took off 2 bases at V and 4 bases at J, with 6 bases between the two ends. CDR3 length: 13 amino acids. This CDR3 is CASSLITNQPQHF. In nucleotides, the CDR3 is TGTGCCAGCAGTTTAATTACGAATCAGCCCCAGCATTTT.

This rearrangement joins TRBV10-3 to TRBJ2-3; D is undetermined. The CDR3 consists of 16 residues. Trimming took 2 bases from V and 2 from J, leaving 14 bases between them. Germline loops: CDR1 ENHRY, CDR2 SYGVKD. The CDR3 reads CAISEGLLLLTDTQYF. As DNA, the CDR3 is TGTGCCATCAGTGAGGGGCTATTACTTCTCACAGATACGCAGTATTTT.

This clonotype was recorded many times. The chain couples TRBV6-9 to TRBJ1-2, with a weak D call TRBD1 (6 bases). V lost 3 bases, J lost 6 bases, and 8 bases lay in between. This CDR3 region has 12 residues. Germline V lookup: CDR1 MNHGY, CDR2 SVAAGI. CDR3 amino acids: CASSYKGDGYTF. Here the CDR3 DNA reads TGTGCCAGCAGTTACAAGGGGGATGGCTACACCTTC.

This clonotype was counted only a few times. The chain employs TRBV30 and TRBJ1-5; TRBD1 matches at 8 bases. J was trimmed by 7 bases and V by 2 bases; bases with no gene match: 7. Germline lookup yields CDR1 GTSNPN and CDR2 SVGIG (reference sequence). CDR3 length: 14 amino acids. The chain's CDR3 is CAWSLRQGTQPQHF. For the CDR3, the DNA is TGTGCCTGGAGTCTCAGACAGGGGACCCAGCCCCAGCATTTT.

Remarks on this clonotype: A much larger clone is a single base away; this may be a read error. The rearrangement uses TRBV29-1 and TRBJ2-5; 7 nucleotides line up with TRBD2. The end of the DNA aligns better with TRBJ2-7, so the J call may be wrong. From germline, CDR1 is SQVTM and CDR2 ANQGSEA. This CDR3 has 15 residues. CDR3 in amino acids: CSASGPAGRDYEQYF. CDR3 DNA sequence: TGCAGCGCGTCGGGACCAGCGGGACGCGACTACGAGCAGTACTTC.

This clonotype was counted at least ten times. The V gene is TRBV30, the J gene TRBJ2-7; 8 bases fit TRBD1. The CDR3 has 19 residues. The germline V gene has CDR1 GTSNPN and CDR2 SVGIG (reference sequence). The junction had 18 bases not matched to a gene; V was cut back by 0 bases and J by 2 bases. CDR3 DNA sequence: TGTGCCTGGAGTGTCTGGTCCCCCCGACTGACAGGGGTTCCCTACGAGCAGTACTTC. It encodes CAWSVWSPRLTGVPYEQYF.

The table lists this clonotype with a few counts. The chain is built from TRBV4-2 and TRBJ2-3, with 8 bases fitting TRBD2. Per germline, CDR1 LGHNA and CDR2 YNFKEQ. Trimming cost V 0 bases and J 1 base; bases outside gene matches: 3. This CDR3 has 16 amino acids. The CDR3 DNA reads as TGTGCCAGCAGCCAAGATCGGGAGGGTGGCACAGATACGCAGTATTTT. It specifies CASSQDREGGTDTQYF.

This clonotype was found a few times. The chain couples TRBV9 to TRBJ2-2, with D possibly matching TRBD2 (5 bases). The CDR3 has 13 amino acids. V lost 3 bases, J lost 6 bases, and 9 bases lay in between. CDR1 and CDR2 from the germline V gene are SGDLS and YYNGEE. The CDR3 coding sequence is TGTGCCAGCAGCGCACCGCGGGCCGGGGAGCTGTTTTTT. Translated, it gives CASSAPRAGELFF.

There are a few counts of this clonotype. The chain employs TRBV28 and TRBJ2-1; maybe TRBD2 (6 bases). Germline-derived CDR1 and CDR2 are MDHEN and SYDVKM. Between the trimmed V and J ends, which lost 4 bases and 4 bases, there was a span of 11 bases. This CDR3 has 14 residues. The CDR3 here is CASSYPGRYNEQFF. The CDR3 nucleotides are TGTGCCAGCAGTTACCCCGGGAGATACAATGAGCAGTTCTTC. The full variable domain, with the rest looked up from reference TRBV28 and TRBJ2-1, is DVKVTQSSRYLVKRTGEKVFLECVQDMDHENMFWYRQDPGLGLRLIYFSYDVKMKEKGDIPEGYSVSREKKERFSLILESASTNQTSMYLCASSYPGRYNEQFFGPGTRLTVL.

This clonotype was detected many times. The chain recombines TRBV27 with TRBJ2-7; 9 positions match TRBD2. Germline values: CDR1 MNHEY, CDR2 SMNVEV (reference sequence). The J segment lost 4 bases and the V segment lost 0 bases, leaving 7 bases of the junction unmatched. The CDR3 extends over 16 amino acids. The CDR3: CASSLSRLAVNYEQYF. DNA for the CDR3: TGTGCCAGCAGTTTATCGAGACTAGCGGTTAATTACGAGCAGTACTTC.

A few counts support this clonotype. The gene calls are TRBV28 and TRBJ2-7, with 8 positions matching TRBD1. V lost 4 bases to trimming and J lost 3 bases; unmatched junction nucleotides: 8. The CDR3 is 15 amino acids. The germline V gene has CDR1 MDHEN and CDR2 SYDVKM. The CDR3 is CASSSYRTGNYEQYF. The CDR3 bases are TGTGCCAGCAGTTCCTATCGGACAGGGAACTACGAGCAGTACTTC.

The V and J genes are TRBV5-8 and TRBJ2-7; tentatively, D is TRBD2 (5 bases). Looked up from germline, CDR1 is SGHTS and CDR2 is YDEGEE. The germline V and J ends were trimmed by 4 bases and 1 base, with 15 bases remaining between them. This CDR3 region has 15 residues. CDR3 DNA sequence: TGTGCCAGCAGCCCGGTGGGCGGGCTGTCCTACGAGCAGTACTTC. Translation gives CASSPVGGLSYEQYF.